Listed below are T cell receptor beta chains from one sample, sequenced in a study of OX40 agonist ivuxolimab in advanced cancers. Assay used: immunoSEQ multiplex PCR; TCRdb lists only in-frame clones, some missing. The sample has 60,000 to 65,000 clones, roughly nine tenths seen once. The sequencing here drew on CD4+ or CD8+ T cells sorted from blood, taken in a trial of the OX40 agonist ivuxolimab. The receptor source for this set is an adult with an advanced solid tumor such as melanoma, head and neck, liver or kidney cancer. CDR3s include the opening cysteine and the closing phenylalanine or tryptophan. D genes are given only for firm matches. Rows may omit the clone size; those that give it use once, few, many or a size class.

j_call: TRBJ2-3
d_call: .
v_call: TRBV5-1
clone_size: .
cdr3_aa: CASSLGTADTQYF
cdr3_nt: TGCGCCAGCAGCTTGGGGACTGCAGATACGCAGTATTTT

j_call: TRBJ2-1
d_call: TRBD2
v_call: TRBV19
clone_size: .
cdr3_aa: CASSQISGRGNEQFF
cdr3_nt: TGTGCCAGTAGTCAAATTAGCGGGAGGGGAAATGAGCAGTTCTTC

j_call: TRBJ1-1
d_call: .
v_call: TRBV6-5
clone_size: .
cdr3_aa: CASSYSIVNTEAFF
cdr3_nt: TGTGCCAGCAGTTACTCGATAGTAAACACTGAAGCTTTCTTT

j_call: TRBJ2-5
d_call: TRBD2
v_call: TRBV19
clone_size: .
cdr3_aa: CASSWGLAGEGQETQYF
cdr3_nt: TGTGCCAGTAGTTGGGGACTAGCGGGAGAAGGCCAAGAGACCCAGTACTTC

j_call: TRBJ2-3
d_call: TRBD2
v_call: TRBV10-3
clone_size: .
cdr3_aa: CAIRETSGTDTQYF
cdr3_nt: TGTGCCATCAGAGAGACTAGCGGCACAGATACGCAGTATTTT

j_call: TRBJ2-5
d_call: TRBD1
v_call: TRBV5-4
clone_size: once
cdr3_aa: CASSSNRGYQETQYF
cdr3_nt: TGTGCCAGCAGCTCCAACAGGGGCTACCAAGAGACCCAGTACTTC

j_call: TRBJ1-2
d_call: .
v_call: TRBV2
clone_size: .
cdr3_aa: CASSERAVYGYTF
cdr3_nt: TGTGCCAGCAGTGAAAGGGCAGTCTATGGCTACACCTTC

j_call: TRBJ2-1
d_call: TRBD2
v_call: TRBV9
clone_size: .
cdr3_aa: CASSVGSGSSYNEQFF
cdr3_nt: TGTGCCAGCAGCGTAGGTAGCGGGAGCTCCTACAATGAGCAGTTCTTC

j_call: TRBJ2-1
d_call: .
v_call: TRBV27
clone_size: .
cdr3_aa: CASSSARDSPYNEQFF
cdr3_nt: TGTGCCAGCAGTTCCGCCCGGGACTCCCCCTACAATGAGCAGTTCTTC

j_call: TRBJ1-2
d_call: .
v_call: TRBV14
clone_size: once
cdr3_aa: CASSLTGSGYTF
cdr3_nt: TGTGCCAGCAGCCTAACAGGGTCGGGCTACACCTTC

j_call: TRBJ1-1
d_call: TRBD1
v_call: TRBV19
clone_size: .
cdr3_aa: CASTRGVQANTEAFF
cdr3_nt: TGTGCCAGTACCAGGGGGGTGCAGGCGAACACTGAAGCTTTCTTT

j_call: TRBJ2-2
d_call: TRBD2
v_call: TRBV9
clone_size: .
cdr3_aa: CASSPRLADANTGELFF
cdr3_nt: TGTGCCAGCAGCCCCAGACTAGCAGATGCGAACACCGGGGAGCTGTTTTTT

j_call: TRBJ1-4
d_call: TRBD1
v_call: TRBV7-8
clone_size: .
cdr3_aa: CASSLVRRQGRVANEKLFF
cdr3_nt: TGTGCCAGCAGCTTAGTCCGGCGACAGGGAAGAGTGGCTAATGAAAAACTGTTTTTT

j_call: TRBJ2-2
d_call: .
v_call: TRBV7-3
clone_size: .
cdr3_aa: CASRDQGTGELFF
cdr3_nt: TGTGCCAGCAGGGATCAGGGTACCGGGGAGCTGTTTTTT

j_call: TRBJ1-3
d_call: TRBD1
v_call: TRBV7-8
clone_size: .
cdr3_aa: CASSRQGAFGNTIYF
cdr3_nt: TGTGCCAGCAGCAGACAGGGGGCGTTCGGAAACACCATATATTTT

j_call: TRBJ2-2
d_call: TRBD2
v_call: TRBV27
clone_size: .
cdr3_aa: CASSVSGMNTGELFF
cdr3_nt: TGTGCCAGCAGTGTGAGCGGGATGAACACCGGGGAGCTGTTTTTT

j_call: TRBJ2-7
d_call: .
v_call: TRBV18
clone_size: .
cdr3_aa: CASSRGQGGHEQYF
cdr3_nt: TGTGCCAGCTCACGGGGCCAGGGCGGTCACGAGCAGTACTTC

j_call: TRBJ1-2
d_call: TRBD1
v_call: TRBV28
clone_size: .
cdr3_aa: CASIRQGANYGYTF
cdr3_nt: TGTGCCAGCATCCGACAGGGGGCCAACTATGGCTACACCTTC

j_call: TRBJ1-1
d_call: .
v_call: TRBV7-3
clone_size: .
cdr3_aa: CASSLFPWDAEAFF
cdr3_nt: TGTGCCAGCAGCCTCTTCCCGTGGGACGCTGAAGCTTTCTTT

j_call: TRBJ1-5
d_call: TRBD1
v_call: TRBV5-6
clone_size: once
cdr3_aa: CASSLTGANQPQHF
cdr3_nt: TGTGCCAGCAGCCTCACAGGGGCCAATCAGCCCCAGCATTTT

j_call: TRBJ1-5
d_call: .
v_call: TRBV18
clone_size: .
cdr3_aa: CASSPGEGQPQHF
cdr3_nt: TGTGCCAGCTCACCGGGGGAGGGTCAGCCCCAGCATTTT

j_call: TRBJ2-1
d_call: .
v_call: TRBV5-4
clone_size: .
cdr3_aa: CASSRDSSSYNEQFF
cdr3_nt: TGTGCCAGCAGCCGGGACTCAAGCTCCTACAATGAGCAGTTCTTC

j_call: TRBJ2-1
d_call: .
v_call: TRBV10-3
clone_size: .
cdr3_aa: CAISDPHQTGIHEQFF
cdr3_nt: TGTGCCATCAGTGACCCCCACCAGACAGGTATCCATGAGCAGTTCTTC

j_call: TRBJ2-3
d_call: .
v_call: TRBV19
clone_size: .
cdr3_aa: CASSVLRSTDTQYF
cdr3_nt: TGTGCCAGTAGTGTACTTAGGAGCACAGATACGCAGTATTTT

j_call: TRBJ2-2
d_call: .
v_call: TRBV10-2
clone_size: once
cdr3_aa: CASSLTPPTGELFF
cdr3_nt: TGCGCCAGCAGTCTCACTCCTCCTACCGGGGAGCTGTTTTTT

j_call: TRBJ1-1
d_call: .
v_call: TRBV5-1
clone_size: .
cdr3_aa: CASMPGSGMNTEAFF
cdr3_nt: TGCGCCAGCATGCCAGGGAGCGGCATGAACACTGAAGCTTTCTTT

j_call: TRBJ2-6
d_call: .
v_call: TRBV28
clone_size: .
cdr3_aa: CASSFNGANVLTF
cdr3_nt: TGTGCCAGCAGTTTTAACGGGGCCAACGTCCTGACTTTC

j_call: TRBJ2-7
d_call: .
v_call: TRBV5-1
clone_size: .
cdr3_aa: CASSLLGRDYEQYF
cdr3_nt: TGCGCCAGCAGCTTGTTGGGGCGCGACTACGAGCAGTACTTC